Sequencing of this T cell receptor (beta chain) was carried out in a study of technical replicates of blood from a handful of donors. The CDR3 is 12 residues long. CDR1 and CDR2 (germline): MNHEY, SVGAGI. The V gene lost 6 bases and the J gene lost 12 bases, with 18 bases spanning the gap. TCRdb's copy holds only in-frame clones and misses some; the assay was immunoSEQ multiplex PCR. The profile shows more than 90,000 clones, 90% to 96% of them singletons. The chain carries TRBV6-5 and TRBJ2-7, with D possibly being TRBD1 (6 bases). The TCR sequence derives from a human donor in good health. Sequences were obtained from T cells isolated from PBMCs. The CDR3 nucleotides read TGTGCCAGCAGATCCGGGACATCACACCGGTACTTC. It translates to CASRSGTSHRYF.